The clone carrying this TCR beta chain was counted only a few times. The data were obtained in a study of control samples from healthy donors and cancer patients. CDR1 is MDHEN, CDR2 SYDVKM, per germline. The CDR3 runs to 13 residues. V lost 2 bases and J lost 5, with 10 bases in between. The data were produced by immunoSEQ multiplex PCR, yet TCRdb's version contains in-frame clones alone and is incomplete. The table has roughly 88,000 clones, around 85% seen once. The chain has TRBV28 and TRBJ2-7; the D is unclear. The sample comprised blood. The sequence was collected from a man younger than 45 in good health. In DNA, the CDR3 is TGTGCCAGCAGTTTAAGTTCCTGGGACGAGCAGTACTTC. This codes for CASSLSSWDEQYF.